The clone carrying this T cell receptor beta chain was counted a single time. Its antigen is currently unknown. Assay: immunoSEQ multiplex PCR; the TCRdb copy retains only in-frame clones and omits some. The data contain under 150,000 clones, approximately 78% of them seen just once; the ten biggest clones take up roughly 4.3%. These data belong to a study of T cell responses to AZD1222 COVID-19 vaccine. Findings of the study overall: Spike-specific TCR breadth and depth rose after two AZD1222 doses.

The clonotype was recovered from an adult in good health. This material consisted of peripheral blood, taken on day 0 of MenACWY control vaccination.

In nucleotides, the CDR3 is TGTGCCAGCAGCTTGGGGACATCGAGAAACTATGGCTACACCTTC. It translates to CASSLGTSRNYGYTF. This chain links TRBV5-4 with TRBJ1-2, with a possible D match to TRBD1 (5 bases). This CDR3 comprises 15 residues. Trimming took off 0 bases at V and 2 bases at J, with 11 bases between the two ends. Germline V gene lookup returns CDR1 SGHNT and CDR2 YYREEE (reference sequence). The full variable domain, in which reference TRBV5-4 and TRBJ1-2 provide the parts outside the CDR3, is ETGVTQSPTHLIKTRGQQVTLRCSSQSGHNTVSWYQQALGQGPQFIFQYYREEENGRGNFPPRFSGLQFPNYSSELNVNALELDDSALYLCASSLGTSRNYGYTFGSGTRLTVV.